This T cell receptor (beta chain) was profiled in a study of shared clonotypes between healthy human individuals. The CDR3 loop spans 14 amino acids. V was shortened by 4 bases and J by 0 bases, with 10 bases between the two germline ends. Per the germline V gene, CDR1 is SQVTM and CDR2 is ANQGSEA. Assay used: immunoSEQ multiplex PCR; TCRdb lists only in-frame clones, some missing. The table shows about 640,000 clones, with 60% to 80% occurring only once. Many counts were recorded for this clone. This clonotype originated in a woman under 40 in good health. The specimen sequenced was memory CD4+ T cells sorted from blood. Subset here: CD45RA-negative fraction. The genes are TRBV29-1 and TRBJ2-4, with D tentatively TRBD2 (5 bases). CDR3 nucleotides: TGCAGCGTTGTAGGGAGTGAAGCCAAAAACATTCAGTACTTC. It encodes CSVVGSEAKNIQYF.